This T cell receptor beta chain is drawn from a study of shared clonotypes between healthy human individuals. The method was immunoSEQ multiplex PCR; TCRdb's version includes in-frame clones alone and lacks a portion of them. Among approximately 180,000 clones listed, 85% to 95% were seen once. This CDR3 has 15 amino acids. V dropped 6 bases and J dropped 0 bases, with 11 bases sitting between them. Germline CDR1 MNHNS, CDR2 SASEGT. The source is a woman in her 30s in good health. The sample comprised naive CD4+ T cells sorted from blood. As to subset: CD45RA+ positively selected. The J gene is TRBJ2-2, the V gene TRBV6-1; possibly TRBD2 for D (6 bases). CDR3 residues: CASSAGRTNTGELFF. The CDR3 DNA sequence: TGTGCCAGCAGCGCGGGACGGACGAACACCGGGGAGCTGTTTTTT.